This T cell receptor beta chain was found in a study of T cells in Graves' hyperthyroidism and ophthalmopathy. Study conclusions and caveats: Blood samples included most of the expanded thyroid clonotypes exceeding 0.001.

The ends lost 5 bases at V and 7 bases at J; junction bases unmatched: 13. Germline V gene sequence: CDR1 SGHAT, CDR2 FQNNGV. The CDR3 sequence is 15 residues long. On this clonotype itself: Its antigen is unknown.

Regions amplified from RNA transcripts were the TCR beta CDR3 regions. The primer set for the first-round RT-PCR of the TCR CDR3 was HTBI. TCRdb itself ran the multiplex PCR reads through MiXCR, one entry per CDR3 protein. The table lists over 350,000 distinct CDR3 sequences, 18% of them singletons, with 35% to 45% in the top ten. Patients were excluded for uncontrolled infection, other autoimmune disease, pregnancy or lactation. In making diagnoses, clinical symptoms, serum thyroxine and TRAb, thyroid ultrasound and orbital computed tomography were all used. PBMCs were collected from an approximately 9.5 ml volume of fresh peripheral blood.

The V and J genes are TRBV11-2 and TRBJ2-5; 7 nucleotides align to TRBD1. The receptor was isolated from a man younger than 30 with Graves' ophthalmopathy. Material for sequencing was blood. Here the CDR3 reads CASSPTGVGFGTQYF. The CDR3 nucleotides are TGTGCCAGCAGCCCCACAGGGGTTGGCTTTGGGACCCAGTACTTC.